This entry concerns a single TCR beta chain. The time point was: cycle 4 day 1 (C4D1), after 6 weeks of nivolumab. There was relapse after autologous stem cell transplantation in every patient, and there was variation in brentuximab vedotin exposure. Purified CD4+ T cells were obtained from thawed PBMCs through magnetic negative selection. Patients' outcomes at their best amounted to complete response, partial response or progressive disease. The CDR3 consists of 13 residues. The germline V gene has CDR1 MDHEN and CDR2 SYDVKM. The data stem from a study of PD-1 blockade in classical Hodgkin lymphoma. TCRdb keeps only in-frame clones here, not all; method: immunoSEQ multiplex PCR. Here the sample spans around 18,000 clones, 70% to 75% being singletons.

The source of this sequence is a human donor with classical Hodgkin lymphoma. The rearrangement joins TRBV28 to TRBJ2-5; a possible D gene is TRBD2 (6 bases). The J call may be wrong; the DNA end is better matched by TRBJ2-7. The specimen was CD4+ T cells from blood, collected before the fourth cycle of nivolumab. The CDR3 is CASGVDYSYEQYF. Here the CDR3 DNA reads TGTGCCAGCGGGGTGGACTACTCCTACGAGCAGTACTTC.